A selection of T cell receptor beta chains follows, all from one sample in a study of T cells in Graves' hyperthyroidism and ophthalmopathy. TCRdb re-called the multiplex PCR reads with MiXCR, one entry per CDR3 protein. This repertoire shows about 700,000 distinct CDR3 sequences, 14% found once; its top ten account for about 9.4%. Sequences were obtained from blood. The receptor source for this set is a woman aged 18 to 35 with Graves' hyperthyroidism. Each CDR3 is given with its conserved first and last residue. D genes are given only for firm matches. Clone size is given for some rows only: seen once, a few or many times, or a class if the clone is expanded.

>NA|many|TRBJ2-7|TRBV5-1
TGCGCCAGCAGCCCATATTACTCCTACGGAGCTCTCTTCTACGAGCAGTACTTC
CASSPYYSYGALFYEQYF
>TRBD2|NA|TRBJ2-7|TRBV4-1
TGCGCCAGCAGCCAAACTAGCGGAGACGGGACAATGTACGAGCAGTACTTC
CASSQTSGDGTMYEQYF
>NA|few|TRBJ2-5|TRBV3-1
TGTGCCAGCAGCCAAGACCCCCAGGGCGCTGAGACCCAGTACTTC
CASSQDPQGAETQYF
>TRBD1|few|TRBJ1-2|TRBV7-9
TGTGCCAGCAGCTTACCGGGACAGGGGCACTATGGCTACACCTTC
CASSLPGQGHYGYTF
>NA|NA|TRBJ1-3|TRBV6-1
TGTGCCAGCAGGATCCCAGGGACATTGCGCTCTGGAAACACCATATATTTT
CASRIPGTLRSGNTIYF
>TRBD1|few|TRBJ2-6|TRBV29-1
TGCAGCGTCGGCTACAGGGGGCTCGGGGCCAACGTCCTGACTTTC
CSVGYRGLGANVLTF
>TRBD1|many|TRBJ1-6|TRBV20-1
TGCAGTGCTTGGGACAGGGGGCAATCACCCCTCCACTTT
CSAWDRGQSPLHF
>NA|few|TRBJ2-3|TRBV13
TGTGCCAGCAGCTTAGTGGTGGGGCAGTATTTT
CASSLVVGQYF
>NA|few|TRBJ1-5|TRBV28
TGTGCCAGCAGTTTAATGGGGGCGGATCAGCCCCAGCATTTT
CASSLMGADQPQHF
>NA|many|TRBJ2-7|TRBV7-9
TGTGCCAGCAGCCCACTCGGGGCAGGGGACGAGCAGTACTTC
CASSPLGAGDEQYF
>TRBD2|many|TRBJ2-1|TRBV6-2/TRBV6-3
TGTGCCAGCAGTTACTCGTTCGGACTAGCTGGCTACAATGAGCAGTTCTTC
CASSYSFGLAGYNEQFF
>NA|many|TRBJ2-3|TRBV28
TGTGCCAGCAGTCCAGGGTTTATCAATACGCAGTATTTT
CASSPGFINTQYF
>NA|many|TRBJ1-1|TRBV10-1
TGCGCCAGCAGTGAGGCCATGGACGATGGTGTGTCTTTCTTT
CASSEAMDDGVSFF
>NA|NA|TRBJ2-3|TRBV6-1
TGTGCCAGCAGAAGGACAGACGACACAGATACGCAGTATTTT
CASRRTDDTDTQYF
>TRBD2|once|TRBJ2-1|TRBV29-1
TGCAGCCATGTTTGGGAGGGTGAGCAGTTCTTC
CSHVWEGEQFF
>TRBD2|few|TRBJ2-1|TRBV27
TGTGCCAGCAGTTCACGCGGGAGCTCCTACAATGAGCAGTTCTTC
CASSSRGSSYNEQFF
>TRBD1|many|TRBJ2-1|TRBV20-1
TGCAGTGCGCAGGACAGGCTACCGAACAATGAGCAGTTCTTC
CSAQDRLPNNEQFF
>TRBD2|many|TRBJ2-2|TRBV7-6
TGTGCCAGCAGCTTAGCCCACAGCGGGGTCGGTGGGGAGCTGTTTTTT
CASSLAHSGVGGELFF
>NA|NA|TRBJ2-2|TRBV11-2
TGTGCCAGCAGCTTCCCCCAGGGGTCGAACACCGGGGAGCTGTTTTTT
CASSFPQGSNTGELFF
>TRBD1|many|TRBJ1-5|TRBV27
TGTGCCACCGCGCAGGGGGGGACCCCCAATCAGCCCCAGCATTTT
CATAQGGTPNQPQHF
>TRBD1|NA|TRBJ2-4|TRBV6-1
TGTGCCAGCAGTTCCGGGACAGTTGATTTAGCCAAAAACATTCAGTACTTC
CASSSGTVDLAKNIQYF
>NA|few|TRBJ2-4|TRBV5-1
TGCGCCAGCAGCTTGGAGGCGCACTACAAAAACATTCAGTACTTC
CASSLEAHYKNIQYF
>NA|NA|TRBJ1-2|TRBV28
TGTGCCAGCAGTCGGGGTGTAGAGGCAGCGATCTCGGGCCACACCTTC
CASSRGVEAAISGHTF
>NA|few|TRBJ2-7|TRBV28
TGTGTGAACTTGAAGGCCTACGAGCAGTACTTC
CVNLKAYEQYF
>TRBD1|few|TRBJ2-3|TRBV20-1
TGCAGTGCTAGAGGACAGGGGGGTAGCACAGATACGCAGTATTTT
CSARGQGGSTDTQYF
>NA|many|TRBJ2-4|TRBV5-1
TGCGCCAGCAGCGAGGGGGTCCTGTTGGGCCACAAAAACATTCAGTACTTC
CASSEGVLLGHKNIQYF
>NA|few|TRBJ1-2|TRBV27
TGTGCCAGCAGTCCAAGACCGCGGAAACGCTACACCTTC
CASSPRPRKRYTF
>NA|few|TRBJ1-4|TRBV27
TGTGCCAGCAGTTTATGGTCTAATGAAAAACTGTTTTTT
CASSLWSNEKLFF
>TRBD2|few|TRBJ2-3|TRBV6-1
TGTGCCAGCAGTACTAGCGGGAGGTCCGACACAGATACGCAGTATTTT
CASSTSGRSDTDTQYF
>NA|NA|TRBJ1-5|TRBV4-3
TGCGCCAGCAGCGCAAACAAGGGTCAGCCCCAGCATTTT
CASSANKGQPQHF
>NA|NA|TRBJ2-3|TRBV27
TGTGCCAGCAGTGAACAGGGGGCGCAAATAGCGGGAGTCGTTACAGATACGCAGTATTTT
CASSEQGAQIAGVVTDTQYF
>NA|few|TRBJ2-7|TRBV2
TGTGCCAGCATCGGGGCGCCGCTGACTAGACCCGACGACTACGAGCAGTACTTC
CASIGAPLTRPDDYEQYF